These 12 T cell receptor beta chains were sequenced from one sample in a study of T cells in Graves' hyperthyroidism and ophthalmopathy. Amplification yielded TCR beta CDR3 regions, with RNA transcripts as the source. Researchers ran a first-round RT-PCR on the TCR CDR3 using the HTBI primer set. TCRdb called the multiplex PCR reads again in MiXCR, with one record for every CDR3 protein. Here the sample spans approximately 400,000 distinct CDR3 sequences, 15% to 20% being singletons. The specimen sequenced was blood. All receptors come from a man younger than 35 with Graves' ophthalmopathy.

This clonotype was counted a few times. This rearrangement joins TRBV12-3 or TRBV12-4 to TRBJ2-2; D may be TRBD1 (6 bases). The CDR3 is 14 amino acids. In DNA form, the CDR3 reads TGTGCGGCCCGGACAGCTGAGGGCACCGGGGAGCTGTTTTTT. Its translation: CAARTAEGTGELFF.

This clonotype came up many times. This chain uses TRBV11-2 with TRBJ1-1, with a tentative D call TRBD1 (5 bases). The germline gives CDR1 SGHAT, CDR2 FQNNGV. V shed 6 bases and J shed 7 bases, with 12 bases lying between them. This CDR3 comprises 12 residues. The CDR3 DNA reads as TGTGCCAGCAGTCCCGAGGGGTTTGAAGCTTTCTTT. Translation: CASSPEGFEAFF.

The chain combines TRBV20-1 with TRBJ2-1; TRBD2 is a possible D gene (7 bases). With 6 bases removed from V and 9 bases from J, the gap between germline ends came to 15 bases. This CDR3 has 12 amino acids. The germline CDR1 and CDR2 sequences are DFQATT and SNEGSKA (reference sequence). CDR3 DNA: TGCAGTGCCCCCGGGGGGCGGGGTGAGCAGTTCTTC. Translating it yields CSAPGGRGEQFF.

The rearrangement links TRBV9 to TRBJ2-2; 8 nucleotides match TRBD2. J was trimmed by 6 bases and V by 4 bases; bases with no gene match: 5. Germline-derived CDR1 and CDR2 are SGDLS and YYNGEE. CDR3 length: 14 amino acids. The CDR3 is CASSPPGRAGELFF. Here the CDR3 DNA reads TGTGCCAGCAGCCCCCCCGGGAGGGCCGGGGAGCTGTTTTTT.

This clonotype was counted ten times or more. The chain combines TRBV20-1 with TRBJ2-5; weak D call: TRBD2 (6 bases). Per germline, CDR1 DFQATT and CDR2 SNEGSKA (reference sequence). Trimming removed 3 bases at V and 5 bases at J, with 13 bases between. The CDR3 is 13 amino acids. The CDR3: CSARREVLETQYF. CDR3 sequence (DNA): TGCAGTGCTAGGAGGGAGGTCTTGGAGACCCAGTACTTC.

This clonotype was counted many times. The CDR3 loop reads CASSLDGIGELFF. CDR3 sequence (DNA): TGTGCCAGCAGCTTAGACGGGATCGGGGAGCTGTTTTTT. The chain employs TRBV11-2 and TRBJ2-2; D might be TRBD2 (5 bases). Germline V gene lookup returns CDR1 SGHAT and CDR2 FQNNGV. The CDR3 runs to 13 residues. The germline V and J ends were trimmed by 0 bases and 7 bases, with 6 bases remaining between them.

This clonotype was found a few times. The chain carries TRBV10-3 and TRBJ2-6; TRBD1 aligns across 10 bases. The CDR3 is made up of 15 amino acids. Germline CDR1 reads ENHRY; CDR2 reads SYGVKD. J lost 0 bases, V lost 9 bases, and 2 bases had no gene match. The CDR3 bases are TGTGCCATGGGACAGGGGCACTCTGGGGCCAACGTCCTGACTTTC. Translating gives CAMGQGHSGANVLTF.

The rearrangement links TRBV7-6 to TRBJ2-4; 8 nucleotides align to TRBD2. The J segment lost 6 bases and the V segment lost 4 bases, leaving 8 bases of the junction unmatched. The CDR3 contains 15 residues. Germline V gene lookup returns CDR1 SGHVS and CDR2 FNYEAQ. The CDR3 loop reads CASSSLSGGSNIQYF. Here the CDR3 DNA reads TGTGCCAGCAGCTCCCTCTCGGGGGGGTCAAACATTCAGTACTTC.

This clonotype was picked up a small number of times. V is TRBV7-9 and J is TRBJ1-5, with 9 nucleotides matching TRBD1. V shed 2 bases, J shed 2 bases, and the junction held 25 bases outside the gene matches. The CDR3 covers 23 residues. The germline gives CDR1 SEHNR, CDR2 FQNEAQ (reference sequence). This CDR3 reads CASSLSAMGGDRVGLGGNQPQHF. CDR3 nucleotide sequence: TGTGCCAGCAGCTTATCTGCGATGGGGGGGGACAGGGTCGGGCTAGGGGGCAATCAGCCCCAGCATTTT.

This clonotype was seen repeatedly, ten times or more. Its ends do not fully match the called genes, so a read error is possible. This chain's CDR3 is CASSEGTGSYEQYF. CDR3 nucleotides: TGTGCCAGCAGCGAAGGGACAGGGTCCTACGAGCAGTACTTC. The chain recombines TRBV6-1 with TRBJ2-7; 9 bases are a match to TRBD1. The germline gives CDR1 MNHNS, CDR2 SASEGT. The length of the CDR3 is 14 residues.

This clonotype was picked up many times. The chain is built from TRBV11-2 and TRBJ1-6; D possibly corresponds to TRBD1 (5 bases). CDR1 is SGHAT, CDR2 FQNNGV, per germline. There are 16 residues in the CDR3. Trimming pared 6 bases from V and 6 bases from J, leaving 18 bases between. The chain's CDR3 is CASRPNVQGPNSPLHF. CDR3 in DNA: TGTGCCAGCAGACCAAACGTCCAGGGCCCTAATTCACCCCTCCACTTT.

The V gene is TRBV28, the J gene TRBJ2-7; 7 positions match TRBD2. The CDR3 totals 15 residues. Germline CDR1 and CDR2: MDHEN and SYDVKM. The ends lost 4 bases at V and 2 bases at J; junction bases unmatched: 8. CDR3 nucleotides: TGTGCCAGCAGTTACCGTCGACTAGCCCCCTACGAGCAGTACTTC. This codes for CASSYRRLAPYEQYF.